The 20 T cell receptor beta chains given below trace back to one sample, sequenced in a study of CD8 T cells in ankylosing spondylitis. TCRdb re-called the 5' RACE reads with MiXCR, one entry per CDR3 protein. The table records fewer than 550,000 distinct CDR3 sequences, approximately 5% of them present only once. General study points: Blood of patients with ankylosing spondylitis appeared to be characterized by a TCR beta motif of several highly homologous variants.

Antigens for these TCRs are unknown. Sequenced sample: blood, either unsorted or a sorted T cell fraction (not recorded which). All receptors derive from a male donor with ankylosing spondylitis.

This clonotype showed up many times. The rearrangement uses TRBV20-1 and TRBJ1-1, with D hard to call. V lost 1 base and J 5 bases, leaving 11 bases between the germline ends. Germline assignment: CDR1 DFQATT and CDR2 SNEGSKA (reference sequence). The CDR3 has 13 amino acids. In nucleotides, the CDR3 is TGCAGTGCTAGAGGGCCGTCGCGAACTGAAGCTTTCTTT. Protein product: CSARGPSRTEAFF.

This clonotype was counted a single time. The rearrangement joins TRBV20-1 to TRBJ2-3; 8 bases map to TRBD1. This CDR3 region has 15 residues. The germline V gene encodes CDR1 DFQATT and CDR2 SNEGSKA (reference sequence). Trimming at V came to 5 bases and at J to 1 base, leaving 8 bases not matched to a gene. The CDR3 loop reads CSASRVTGGTDTQYF. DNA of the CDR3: TGCAGTGCTTCGAGGGTGACAGGGGGCACAGATACGCAGTATTTT.

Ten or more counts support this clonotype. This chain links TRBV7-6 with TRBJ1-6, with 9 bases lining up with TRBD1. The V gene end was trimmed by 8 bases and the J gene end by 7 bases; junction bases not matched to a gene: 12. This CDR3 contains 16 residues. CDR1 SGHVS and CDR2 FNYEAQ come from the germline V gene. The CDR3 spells CASAAAQGAVNSPLHF. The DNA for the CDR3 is TGTGCCAGCGCAGCCGCACAGGGGGCAGTAAATTCACCCCTCCACTTT.

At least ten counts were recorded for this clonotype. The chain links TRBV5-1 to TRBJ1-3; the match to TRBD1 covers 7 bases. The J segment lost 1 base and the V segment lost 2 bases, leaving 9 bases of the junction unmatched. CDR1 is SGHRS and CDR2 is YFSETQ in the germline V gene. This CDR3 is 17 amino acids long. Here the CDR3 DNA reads TGCGCCAGCAGCTTTATCCCCGGACAGGCTTCTGGAAACACCATATATTTT. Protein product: CASSFIPGQASGNTIYF.

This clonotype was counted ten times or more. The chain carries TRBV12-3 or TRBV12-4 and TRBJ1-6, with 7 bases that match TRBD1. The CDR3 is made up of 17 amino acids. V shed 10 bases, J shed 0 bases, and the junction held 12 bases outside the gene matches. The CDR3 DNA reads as TGTGCCACCCGGGACAGCGCCACCAGCTCCTATAATTCACCCCTCCACTTT. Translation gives CATRDSATSSYNSPLHF.

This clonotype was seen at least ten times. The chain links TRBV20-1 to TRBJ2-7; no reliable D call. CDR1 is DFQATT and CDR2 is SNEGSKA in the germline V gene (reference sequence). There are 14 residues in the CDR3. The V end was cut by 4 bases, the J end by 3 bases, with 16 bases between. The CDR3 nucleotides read TGCAGTGCTACTGTGACTCGGTCTTACTACGAGCAGTACTTC. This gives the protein CSATVTRSYYEQYF.

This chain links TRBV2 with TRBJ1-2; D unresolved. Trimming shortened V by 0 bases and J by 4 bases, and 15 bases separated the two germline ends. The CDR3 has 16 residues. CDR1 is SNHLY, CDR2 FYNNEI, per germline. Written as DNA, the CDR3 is TGTGCCAGCAGTGAAGCGCGTGACGCAGGCTCCTATGGCTACACCTTC. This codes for CASSEARDAGSYGYTF.

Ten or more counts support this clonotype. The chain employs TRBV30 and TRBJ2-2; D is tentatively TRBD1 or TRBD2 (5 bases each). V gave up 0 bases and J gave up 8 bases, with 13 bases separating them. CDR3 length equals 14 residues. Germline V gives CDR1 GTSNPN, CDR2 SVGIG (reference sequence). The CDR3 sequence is CAWSVWQGVGELFF. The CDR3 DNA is TGTGCCTGGAGTGTATGGCAGGGAGTTGGGGAGCTGTTTTTT.

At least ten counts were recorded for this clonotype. The CDR3 bases are TGCAGTGCTAGTCTCCAGGGGGCTGAGGGTGGCTACACCTTC. Translation gives CSASLQGAEGGYTF. The J gene is TRBJ1-2, the V gene TRBV20-1; 8 bases map to TRBD1. V lost 3 bases to trimming and J lost 7 bases; unmatched junction nucleotides: 10. Germline lookup yields CDR1 DFQATT and CDR2 SNEGSKA (reference sequence). The CDR3 consists of 14 residues.

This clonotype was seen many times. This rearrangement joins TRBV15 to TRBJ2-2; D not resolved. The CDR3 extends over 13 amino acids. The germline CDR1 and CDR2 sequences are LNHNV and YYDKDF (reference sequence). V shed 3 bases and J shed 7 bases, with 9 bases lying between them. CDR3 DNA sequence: TGTGCCACCAGCAGCTTAGAATACGGGGAGCTGTTTTTT. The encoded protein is CATSSLEYGELFF.

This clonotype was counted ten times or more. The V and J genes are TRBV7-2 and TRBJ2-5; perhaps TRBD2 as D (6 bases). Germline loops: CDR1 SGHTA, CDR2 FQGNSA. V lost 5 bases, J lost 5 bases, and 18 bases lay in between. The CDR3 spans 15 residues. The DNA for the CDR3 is TGTGCCAGCAGCCCCCCGGGGGTCCGTAGTGAGACCCAGTACTTC. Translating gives CASSPPGVRSETQYF.

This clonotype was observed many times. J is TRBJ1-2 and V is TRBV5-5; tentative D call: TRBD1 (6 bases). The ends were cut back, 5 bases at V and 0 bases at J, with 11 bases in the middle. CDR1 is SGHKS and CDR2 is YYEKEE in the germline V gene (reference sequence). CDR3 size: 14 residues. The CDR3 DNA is TGTGCCAGCAGTCTCACAGGGACTAACTATGGCTACACCTTC. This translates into CASSLTGTNYGYTF.

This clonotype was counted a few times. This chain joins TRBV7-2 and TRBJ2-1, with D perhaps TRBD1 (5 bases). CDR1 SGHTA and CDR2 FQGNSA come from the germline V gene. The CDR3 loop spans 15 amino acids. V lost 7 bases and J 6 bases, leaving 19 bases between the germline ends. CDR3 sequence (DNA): TGTGCCAGCACCTCACTGGGGCTGCAAGGCAATGAGCAGTTCTTC. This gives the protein CASTSLGLQGNEQFF.

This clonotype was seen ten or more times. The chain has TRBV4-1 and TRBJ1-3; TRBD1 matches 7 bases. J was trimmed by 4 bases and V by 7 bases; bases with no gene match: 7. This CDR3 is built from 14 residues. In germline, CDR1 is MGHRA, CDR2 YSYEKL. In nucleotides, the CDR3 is TGCGCCAGCACCCTTACAGGGGCGGGAAACACCATATATTTT. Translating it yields CASTLTGAGNTIYF.

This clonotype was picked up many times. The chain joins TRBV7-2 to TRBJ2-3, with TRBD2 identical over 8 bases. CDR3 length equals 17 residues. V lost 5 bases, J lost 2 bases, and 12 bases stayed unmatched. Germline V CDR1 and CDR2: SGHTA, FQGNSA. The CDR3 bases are TGTGCCAGCAGCCGACCCAGCGGGAGTCCCATCACAGATACGCAGTATTTT. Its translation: CASSRPSGSPITDTQYF.

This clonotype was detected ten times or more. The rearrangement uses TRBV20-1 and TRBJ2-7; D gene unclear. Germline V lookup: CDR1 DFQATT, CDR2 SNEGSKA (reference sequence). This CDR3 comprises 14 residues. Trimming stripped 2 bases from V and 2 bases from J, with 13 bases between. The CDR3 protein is CSARRVGQPYEQYF. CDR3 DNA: TGCAGTGCTAGAAGGGTCGGCCAGCCCTACGAGCAGTACTTC.

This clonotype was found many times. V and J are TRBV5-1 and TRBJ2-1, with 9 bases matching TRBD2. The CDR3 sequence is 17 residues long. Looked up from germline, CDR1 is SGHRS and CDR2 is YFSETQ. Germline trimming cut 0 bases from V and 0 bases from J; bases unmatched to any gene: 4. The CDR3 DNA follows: TGCGCCAGCAGCTTGGTGACTAGCGGTAACTCCTACAATGAGCAGTTCTTC. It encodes CASSLVTSGNSYNEQFF.

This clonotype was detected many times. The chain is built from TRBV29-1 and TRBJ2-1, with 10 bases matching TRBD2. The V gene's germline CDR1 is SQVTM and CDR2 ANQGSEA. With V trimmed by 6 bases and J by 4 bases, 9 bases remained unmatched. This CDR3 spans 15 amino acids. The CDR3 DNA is TGCAGCGTGGCTCCGGGACTAGCGTTTTACAATGAGCAGTTCTTC. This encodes CSVAPGLAFYNEQFF.

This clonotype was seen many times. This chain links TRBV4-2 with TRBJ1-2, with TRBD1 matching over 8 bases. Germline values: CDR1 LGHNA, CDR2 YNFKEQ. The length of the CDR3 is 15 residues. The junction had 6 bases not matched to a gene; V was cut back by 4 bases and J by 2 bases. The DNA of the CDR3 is TGTGCCAGCAGCCTGACGGACAGGGCGAACTATGGCTACACCTTC. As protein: CASSLTDRANYGYTF.

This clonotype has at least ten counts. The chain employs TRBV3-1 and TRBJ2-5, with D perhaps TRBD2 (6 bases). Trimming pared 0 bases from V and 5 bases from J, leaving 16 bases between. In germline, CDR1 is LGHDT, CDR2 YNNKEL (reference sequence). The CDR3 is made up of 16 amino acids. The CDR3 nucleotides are TGTGCCAGCAGCCAAGAGTGGCGCGGGATCGGGGAGACCCAGTACTTC. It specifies CASSQEWRGIGETQYF.